This T cell receptor (beta chain) was captured by sequencing in a study of vaccination effects on CD4 cells after COVID-19. Germline loops: CDR1 SGHNT, CDR2 YYREEE (reference sequence). CDR3 size: 16 residues. Losses at the gene ends were 4 bases for V and 4 bases for J; bases not matched to a gene: 6. Repertoires were generated with immunoSEQ multiplex PCR, while TCRdb's copy carries only in-frame clones and drops some. The data show more than 40,000 clones, 65% to 75% seen once. Of note for this clone: Its specificity is unknown.

Viral peptide pool expansion of antigen-specific CD4+ T cells preceded sequencing in the ViraFEST assay. Between days 10 and 11 of culture, CD4+ T cells were separated out. All study participants received two doses of BNT162b2 or mRNA-1273 vaccine. PBMC were cultured at around 2 million per well with roughly 9.7 IU/ml IL-2 and 8 to 10 ug/ml peptides. This sequence originates from a human donor who received a COVID-19 vaccine. The sample was CD4+ T cells from PBMCs cultured with HCoV-OC43 spike peptides, taken after COVID-19 vaccination. The subset was: HCoV-OC43 spike overlapping peptide pool stimulation. This rearrangement joins TRBV5-4 to TRBJ2-1; 12 bases are shared with TRBD2. CDR3 DNA sequence: TGTGCCAGCAGCCCGGATGGACTAGCGGGATACAATGAGCAGTTCTTC. As protein: CASSPDGLAGYNEQFF.